Following are 21 T cell receptor beta chains from one sample sequenced in a study of blood T cell repertoires in COVID-19. Clones were read by immunoSEQ multiplex PCR, and TCRdb kept only the in-frame ones, dropping some. The sample gives approximately 260,000 clones, 89% of which show up once; about 2% is in the top ten. Sequenced: PBMCs or T cells enriched from blood (not recorded which). These receptor sequences come from a woman aged 55 to 70 who had recovered from COVID-19.

V and J are TRBV7-9 and TRBJ1-2, with D unclear. Trimming took 0 bases from V and 2 from J, leaving 7 bases between them. CDR3 length equals 14 residues. The germline gives CDR1 SEHNR, CDR2 FQNEAQ (reference sequence). In DNA form, the CDR3 reads TGTGCCAGCAGCTTAGCGGGCCCAAACTATGGCTACACCTTC. Amino acid sequence: CASSLAGPNYGYTF.

Written as DNA, the CDR3 is TGTGCCAGCAGCCCGCGGGGGTTAGGAGGGAGTGAGACCCAGTACTTC. Its translation: CASSPRGLGGSETQYF. This chain joins TRBV7-8 and TRBJ2-5; the match to TRBD2 covers 7 bases. Germline-derived CDR1 and CDR2 are SGHVS and FQNEAQ. The CDR3 length is 16 residues. V was clipped by 5 bases and J by 5 bases; unmatched bases: 14.

The DNA for the CDR3 is TGCGCCAGCAGCTCTGCCGGGATCGCCTACGAGCAGTACTTC. Translated, it gives CASSSAGIAYEQYF. The chain joins TRBV5-1 to TRBJ2-7; tentative D call: TRBD2 (5 bases). The CDR3 spans 14 residues. Trimming shortened V by 3 bases and J by 2 bases, and 12 bases separated the two germline ends. Germline V gene lookup returns CDR1 SGHRS and CDR2 YFSETQ.

The chain couples TRBV19 to TRBJ1-4; 7 bases map to TRBD1. CDR1 is LNHDA and CDR2 is SQIVND in the germline V gene (reference sequence). This CDR3 contains 15 residues. J lost 3 bases, V lost 5 bases, and 6 bases had no gene match. The DNA of the CDR3 is TGTGCCAGTAGTCTTACCGACAGGGCTAATGAAAAACTGTTTTTT. It is translated as CASSLTDRANEKLFF.

The J gene is TRBJ1-4, the V gene TRBV5-1; weak D call: TRBD1 (6 bases). This CDR3 spans 14 amino acids. V was cut by 2 bases and J by 4 bases, with 9 bases left in between. Germline V gene sequence: CDR1 SGHRS, CDR2 YFSETQ. The CDR3 DNA follows: TGCGCCAGCAGCTTTGGGACAAGTAATGAAAAACTGTTTTTT. Translating it yields CASSFGTSNEKLFF.

The V call is TRBV5-5, the J call TRBJ1-6; the D gene is possibly TRBD1 (6 bases). Trimming took off 5 bases at V and 0 bases at J, with 18 bases between the two ends. The CDR3 has 18 residues. CDR1 SGHKS and CDR2 YYEKEE come from the germline V gene (reference sequence). The CDR3 sequence: CASRGAQGFNSYNSPLHF. For the CDR3, the DNA is TGTGCCAGCAGGGGGGCCCAGGGATTTAACTCCTATAATTCACCCCTCCACTTT.

The chain links TRBV4-1 to TRBJ1-2, with 9 bases aligning to TRBD1. This CDR3 has 16 amino acids. The V and J ends lost 4 bases and 3 bases, in that order; junction bases with no gene match: 9. Per the germline V gene, CDR1 is MGHRA and CDR2 is YSYEKL. CDR3 sequence: CASSPLGTGSDYGYTF. Written as DNA, the CDR3 is TGCGCCAGCAGCCCGCTCGGGACAGGGTCGGACTATGGCTACACCTTC.

The table lists this clone with a few counts. The chain is built from TRBV7-3 and TRBJ2-1, with TRBD2 as a possible D gene (7 bases). V lost 6 bases and J lost 8, with 14 bases in between. Germline V gene data show CDR1 as SGHTA and CDR2 as FQGTGA. The CDR3 has 13 amino acids. CDR3 sequence: CASSLWGGDEQFF. In DNA form, the CDR3 reads TGTGCCAGCAGTTTATGGGGGGGCGATGAGCAGTTCTTC.

This rearrangement joins TRBV24-1 to TRBJ2-3, with 13 positions matching TRBD2. This CDR3 region has 17 residues. The V gene end was trimmed by 4 bases and the J gene end by 6 bases; junction bases not matched to a gene: 9. The germline CDR1 and CDR2 sequences are KGHDR and SFDVKD. The CDR3, as DNA: TGTGCCACCAGTGACAATGGACTAGCGGGAGAGTGGGATACGCAGTATTTT. It is translated as CATSDNGLAGEWDTQYF.

V is TRBV28 and J is TRBJ1-1; weak D call: TRBD1 (5 bases). The CDR3 totals 14 residues. The germline V gene encodes CDR1 MDHEN and CDR2 SYDVKM. V lost 7 bases to trimming and J lost 5 bases, with 17 bases between them. CDR3 loop: CASTPAGVWTEAFF. The DNA for the CDR3 is TGTGCCAGCACCCCCGCGGGGGTTTGGACTGAAGCTTTCTTT.

This chain joins TRBV3-1 (or the pseudogene TRBV3-2) and TRBJ1-6, with 8 bases that match TRBD1. This CDR3 is 16 amino acids long. Germline lookup yields CDR1 LGHDT and CDR2 YNNKEL (reference sequence). The V and J ends lost 6 bases and 1 base, in that order; junction bases with no gene match: 5. The CDR3 sequence: CASRNRGDSYNSPLHF. Written as DNA, the CDR3 is TGTGCCAGCAGAAACAGGGGGGATTCCTATAATTCACCCCTCCACTTT.

This clone was counted once. The chain joins TRBV24-1 to TRBJ2-5; D unclear. Germline V gene lookup returns CDR1 KGHDR and CDR2 SFDVKD. V was shortened by 2 bases and J by 5 bases, with 8 bases between the two germline ends. This CDR3 spans 13 amino acids. The CDR3 sequence: CATSDSPRETQYF. The CDR3, as DNA: TGTGCCACCAGTGATTCACCCCGGGAGACCCAGTACTTC.

The rearrangement joins TRBV7-3 to TRBJ2-2; D may be TRBD1 (6 bases). The V gene lost 6 bases and the J gene lost 7 bases, with 15 bases spanning the gap. The CDR3 covers 14 residues. CDR1 is SGHTA, CDR2 FQGTGA, per germline. CDR3 bases: TGTGCCAGCAGTCAATCGAGGGGGAACGGGGAGCTGTTTTTT. Protein product: CASSQSRGNGELFF.

The chain couples TRBV11-2 to TRBJ1-1, with TRBD1 as a possible D gene (5 bases). CDR3 size: 15 residues. From germline, CDR1 is SGHAT and CDR2 FQNNGV. V lost 2 bases to trimming and J lost 4 bases, with 14 bases between them. CDR3 amino acids: CASSLRGGVGTEAFF. The CDR3 DNA reads TGTGCCAGCAGCTTAAGGGGAGGGGTGGGCACTGAAGCTTTCTTT.

The chain couples TRBV28 to TRBJ1-5; 9 bases agree with TRBD1. CDR3 length equals 14 residues. Germline trimming cut 11 bases from V and 2 bases from J; bases unmatched to any gene: 7. Germline CDR1 reads MDHEN; CDR2 reads SYDVKM. The CDR3: CAGGTGYGNQPQHF. The CDR3 bases are TGTGCCGGGGGGACAGGGTATGGCAATCAGCCCCAGCATTTT. The whole variable domain, remainder taken from reference TRBV28 and TRBJ1-5, is DVKVTQSSRYLVKRTGEKVFLECVQDMDHENMFWYRQDPGLGLRLIYFSYDVKMKEKGDIPEGYSVSREKKERFSLILESASTNQTSMYLCAGGTGYGNQPQHFGDGTRLSIL.

V and J are TRBV28 and TRBJ1-5; 7 nucleotides agree with TRBD1. The CDR3 length is 15 residues. V trimming: 8 bases; J trimming: 0 bases; junction bases outside the gene matches: 7. CDR1 is MDHEN, CDR2 SYDVKM, per germline. The CDR3 coding sequence is TGTGCCAGCGGGACAGCTGAATATAGCAATCAGCCCCAGCATTTT. Encoded protein: CASGTAEYSNQPQHF.

The chain recombines TRBV5-1 with TRBJ1-1, with 8 bases identical to TRBD1. Germline CDR1 reads SGHRS; CDR2 reads YFSETQ. After removal of 4 bases from V and 5 bases from J, the junction contained 10 bases not matched to a gene. The CDR3 covers 15 residues. CDR3 amino acids: CASSLTGVLLTEAFF. CDR3 in DNA: TGCGCCAGCAGCCTGACAGGGGTCCTTTTGACTGAAGCTTTCTTT.

The chain combines TRBV9 with TRBJ2-3, with TRBD2 matching 7 bases. The V and J ends lost 0 bases and 0 bases, in that order; junction bases with no gene match: 7. Germline V gene sequence: CDR1 SGDLS, CDR2 YYNGEE. The CDR3 has 17 residues. CDR3 region: CASSVASLAASTDTQYF. For the CDR3, the DNA is TGTGCCAGCAGCGTAGCTAGCCTAGCGGCGAGCACAGATACGCAGTATTTT.

This chain joins TRBV5-4 and TRBJ2-3, with D maybe TRBD2 (6 bases). With 0 bases removed from V and 5 bases from J, the gap between germline ends came to 13 bases. Germline CDR1 is SGHNT and CDR2 is YYREEE (reference sequence). The CDR3 covers 15 residues. The CDR3 DNA is TGTGCCAGCAGCTTGGATAGGAGGGCCGTAGATACGCAGTATTTT. Translating it yields CASSLDRRAVDTQYF.

The genes are TRBV30 and TRBJ1-5; D possibly corresponds to TRBD1 (5 bases). Trimming left V 0 bases short and J 5 bases short, with 11 bases between. CDR1 GTSNPN and CDR2 SVGIG come from the germline V gene (reference sequence). This CDR3 spans 14 amino acids. The CDR3 DNA sequence: TGTGCCTGGAGTGTACTTAAAGGGGATCAGCCCCAGCATTTT. Translating it yields CAWSVLKGDQPQHF.

V usage is TRBV5-8 and J usage is TRBJ1-5; no firm D call. The length of the CDR3 is 15 residues. Germline V gene sequence: CDR1 SGHTS, CDR2 YDEGEE. The V end lost 1 base, the J end lost 2 bases, and 10 bases lay between the germline ends. The CDR3 nucleotides read TGTGCCAGCAGCTTGACAGTTTCTCGCAATCAGCCCCAGCATTTT. Its translation: CASSLTVSRNQPQHF.